Below are 19 T cell receptor beta chains sequenced from a single sample in a study of blood T cells in healthy people across ages. For the second PCR, which ran for about 6 to 11 cycles, a sample-barcoded 5' primer and a J-beta primer mix were used. TCRdb reanalysed the 5' RACE reads using MiXCR and keeps one entry per CDR3 protein. The table lists 1.6 million or so distinct CDR3 sequences, about 31% of them singletons. The sequenced sample consisted of blood. These receptors all come from a woman aged 25 to 45 in good health.

This clonotype was seen many times. The chain recombines TRBV18 with TRBJ1-2; TRBD1 is a possible D gene (6 bases). The germline V and J ends were trimmed by 8 bases and 3 bases, with 19 bases remaining between them. The V gene's germline CDR1 is KGHSH and CDR2 LQKENI. CDR3 size: 15 residues. The CDR3 DNA reads as TGTGCCAGCAGCCCCTTATCCGGGGGCGACTATGGCTACACCTTC. The encoded protein is CASSPLSGGDYGYTF.

This clonotype was counted between two and nine times. This sequence joins TRBV20-1 and TRBJ2-1, with 9 positions matching TRBD1. Germline V gene sequence: CDR1 DFQATT, CDR2 SNEGSKA (reference sequence). Trimming cost V 4 bases and J 5 bases; bases outside gene matches: 6. This CDR3 contains 14 residues. The CDR3 region is CSANPWTGDNEQFF. The CDR3, as DNA: TGCAGTGCTAACCCGTGGACAGGGGACAATGAGCAGTTCTTC.

The chain couples TRBV15 to TRBJ2-7, with 7 positions matching TRBD2. Per germline, CDR1 LNHNV and CDR2 YYDKDF (reference sequence). The V gene end was trimmed by 0 bases and the J gene end by 4 bases; junction bases not matched to a gene: 12. The CDR3 runs to 17 residues. The CDR3 sequence: CATSRDRSTSAPYEQYF. CDR3 DNA sequence: TGTGCCACCAGCAGAGATCGGAGTACTAGCGCCCCATACGAGCAGTACTTC.

This clonotype was detected many times. This chain uses TRBV7-2 with TRBJ2-7; a weak D match, TRBD1 (6 bases). Trimming cost V 5 bases and J 2 bases, with 10 bases left between them. The CDR3 is 13 amino acids. Germline values: CDR1 SGHTA, CDR2 FQGNSA. For the CDR3, the DNA is TGTGCCAGCAGCCACAGGGCAACCTACGAGCAGTACTTC. It yields the protein CASSHRATYEQYF.

The chain links TRBV6-2 or TRBV6-3 to TRBJ1-4; the D is unclear. V lost 0 bases and J lost 7, with 12 bases in between. The germline V gene encodes CDR1 MNHEY and CDR2 SVGEGT. This CDR3 is built from 15 residues. The CDR3 nucleotides are TGTGCCAGCAGTTACTCCGCGGCATTCGGTGAAAAACTGTTTTTT. This translates into CASSYSAAFGEKLFF.

Many counts were recorded for this clonotype. The chain employs TRBV10-3 and TRBJ1-2; 9 nucleotides line up with TRBD1. Unmatched junction bases numbered 6, after V lost 4 bases and J lost 3 bases. CDR3 size: 15 residues. Looked up from germline, CDR1 is ENHRY and CDR2 is SYGVKD. CDR3 sequence reads: CAISGGTGRDYGYTF. The CDR3 DNA reads as TGTGCCATCAGTGGGGGGACAGGGAGAGACTATGGCTACACCTTC.

This clonotype has just a few counts. The V call is TRBV20-1, the J call TRBJ1-4; 7 positions match TRBD1. Germline-derived CDR1 and CDR2 are DFQATT and SNEGSKA (reference sequence). The CDR3 loop spans 13 amino acids. V gave up 5 bases and J gave up 8 bases; unmatched junction bases: 8. The DNA for the CDR3 is TGCAGTGCTGAAGACAGGGTTAGGGAAAAACTGTTTTTT. It encodes CSAEDRVREKLFF.

The chain employs TRBV2 and TRBJ1-5, with D possibly matching TRBD1 (5 bases). V was trimmed by 6 bases and J by 6 bases, leaving 21 bases between them. The CDR3 extends over 16 amino acids. The germline V gene has CDR1 SNHLY and CDR2 FYNNEI. The DNA for the CDR3 is TGTGCCAGCAGAGACGGGACCCACCTGAGTTTTCAGCCCCAGCATTTT. This encodes CASRDGTHLSFQPQHF.

The chain recombines TRBV20-1 with TRBJ1-2; a weak D match, TRBD1 (6 bases). Trimming took 4 bases from V and 7 from J, leaving 22 bases between them. The germline gives CDR1 DFQATT, CDR2 SNEGSKA (reference sequence). This CDR3 has 15 residues. This chain's CDR3 is CSAISNIQGNGGYTF. CDR3 sequence (DNA): TGCAGTGCTATCTCAAACATACAGGGTAATGGTGGCTACACCTTC.

The genes are TRBV6-2 or TRBV6-3 and TRBJ2-7; TRBD2 aligns across 11 bases. The CDR3 has 15 amino acids. Per the germline V gene, CDR1 is MNHEY and CDR2 is SVGEGT. Trimming at V came to 10 bases and at J to 7 bases, leaving 15 bases not matched to a gene. The CDR3 protein is CANSSGTSGPREQYF. The CDR3 DNA is TGTGCCAACAGCTCAGGGACTAGCGGACCGCGAGAGCAGTACTTC.

Here the CDR3 reads CASSVGRGVYNEQFF. The CDR3 nucleotides read TGTGCCAGCAGCGTAGGTCGAGGGGTATACAATGAGCAGTTCTTC. The rearrangement joins TRBV9 to TRBJ2-1, with D perhaps matching TRBD1 or TRBD2 (5 bases each). Germline CDR1 SGDLS, CDR2 YYNGEE. V was shortened by 0 bases and J by 4 bases, with 11 bases between the two germline ends. This CDR3 has 15 amino acids.

V usage is TRBV7-4 and J usage is TRBJ2-1, with TRBD2 identical over 15 bases. The CDR3 is made up of 16 amino acids. The trim removed 3 bases at V and 9 bases at J, leaving 6 bases unmatched. From germline, CDR1 is SGHVT and CDR2 SQSDAQ. This CDR3 reads CASSLGLAGGSGEQFF. The DNA for the CDR3 is TGTGCCAGCAGCTTGGGACTAGCGGGGGGTTCGGGTGAGCAGTTCTTC.

This clonotype was observed a handful of times. J is TRBJ2-7 and V is TRBV6-1; TRBD2 might be the D (6 bases). CDR3 size: 14 residues. Trimming took off 2 bases at V and 4 bases at J, with 12 bases between the two ends. Germline assignment: CDR1 MNHNS and CDR2 SASEGT. CDR3 loop: CASSERAGIYEQYF. CDR3 nucleotide sequence: TGTGCCAGCAGTGAAAGGGCGGGAATATACGAGCAGTACTTC.

This clonotype came up once. The genes are TRBV15 and TRBJ2-1; 8 bases agree with TRBD2. Germline loops: CDR1 LNHNV, CDR2 YYDKDF (reference sequence). This CDR3 region has 14 residues. V dropped 4 bases and J dropped 6; count of bases not matched to a gene: 5. This CDR3 reads CATSKGLEINEQFF. CDR3 DNA sequence: TGTGCCACCAGCAAGGGACTAGAAATCAATGAGCAGTTCTTC.

This clonotype was counted many times. V usage is TRBV20-1 and J usage is TRBJ2-3, with D perhaps given as TRBD1 or TRBD2 (5 bases each). This CDR3 region has 13 residues. V dropped 5 bases and J dropped 5 bases, with 14 bases sitting between them. Germline CDR1 DFQATT, CDR2 SNEGSKA (reference sequence). The CDR3 region has the DNA TGCAGTGCTCCCATTAGGGACGGAGATACGCAGTATTTT. Protein: CSAPIRDGDTQYF.

Only a few counts were recorded for this clonotype. This chain links TRBV7-9 with TRBJ1-1; 7 bases are a match to TRBD1. The germline V gene encodes CDR1 SEHNR and CDR2 FQNEAQ (reference sequence). The trim removed 1 base at V and 3 bases at J, leaving 8 bases unmatched. The CDR3 is 16 amino acids. The CDR3 protein is CASSLGYRDSHTEAFF. CDR3 bases: TGTGCCAGCAGCTTAGGCTACCGGGACAGCCACACTGAAGCTTTCTTT.

This clonotype has a handful of counts. V gene TRBV30 combines with J gene TRBJ2-1; 14 bases line up with TRBD2. Germline V CDR1 and CDR2: GTSNPN, SVGIG (reference sequence). The CDR3 totals 17 residues. J gave up 7 bases and V 0 bases, and 8 bases lay outside the gene matches. Written as DNA, the CDR3 is TGTGCCTGGAGTGTATATTACGGGACTAGCGGGAGAAATGAGCAGTTCTTC. Protein sequence: CAWSVYYGTSGRNEQFF. Together with reference TRBV30 and TRBJ2-1, the CDR3 gives the full variable domain: SQTIHQWPATLVQPVGSPLSLECTVEGTSNPNLYWYRQAAGRGLQLLFYSVGIGQISSEVPQNLSASRPQDRQFILSSKKLLLSDSGFYLCAWSVYYGTSGRNEQFFGPGTRLTVL.

The chain links TRBV4-1 to TRBJ2-1; 10 bases line up with TRBD1. The CDR3 runs to 18 residues. The V and J ends lost 0 bases and 6 bases, in that order; junction bases with no gene match: 11. From germline, CDR1 is MGHRA and CDR2 YSYEKL. The CDR3 region is CASSQDTVRDRGTNEQFF. The CDR3 nucleotides are TGCGCCAGCAGCCAAGACACCGTCCGGGACAGGGGTACCAATGAGCAGTTCTTC.

This chain joins TRBV20-1 and TRBJ2-5; no reliable D call. Germline CDR1 DFQATT, CDR2 SNEGSKA (reference sequence). The CDR3 contains 11 residues. This CDR3 reads CNAFQLETQYF. The CDR3 DNA sequence: TGCAATGCCTTCCAATTGGAGACCCAGTACTTC.